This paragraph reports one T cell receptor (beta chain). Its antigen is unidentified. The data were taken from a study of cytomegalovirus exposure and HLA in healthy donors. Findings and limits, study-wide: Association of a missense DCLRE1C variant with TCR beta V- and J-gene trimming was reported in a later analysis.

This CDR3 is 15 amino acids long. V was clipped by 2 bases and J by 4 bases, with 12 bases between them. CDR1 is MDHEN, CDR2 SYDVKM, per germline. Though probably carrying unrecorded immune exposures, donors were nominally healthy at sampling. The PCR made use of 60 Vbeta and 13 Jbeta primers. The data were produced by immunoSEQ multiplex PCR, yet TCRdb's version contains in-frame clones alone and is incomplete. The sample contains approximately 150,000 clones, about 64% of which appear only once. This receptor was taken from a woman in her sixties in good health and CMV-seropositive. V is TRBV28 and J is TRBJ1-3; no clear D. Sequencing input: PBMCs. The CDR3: CASSLGLGRGNTIYF. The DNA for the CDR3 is TGTGCCAGCAGTTTAGGATTGGGGAGGGGAAACACCATATATTTT.